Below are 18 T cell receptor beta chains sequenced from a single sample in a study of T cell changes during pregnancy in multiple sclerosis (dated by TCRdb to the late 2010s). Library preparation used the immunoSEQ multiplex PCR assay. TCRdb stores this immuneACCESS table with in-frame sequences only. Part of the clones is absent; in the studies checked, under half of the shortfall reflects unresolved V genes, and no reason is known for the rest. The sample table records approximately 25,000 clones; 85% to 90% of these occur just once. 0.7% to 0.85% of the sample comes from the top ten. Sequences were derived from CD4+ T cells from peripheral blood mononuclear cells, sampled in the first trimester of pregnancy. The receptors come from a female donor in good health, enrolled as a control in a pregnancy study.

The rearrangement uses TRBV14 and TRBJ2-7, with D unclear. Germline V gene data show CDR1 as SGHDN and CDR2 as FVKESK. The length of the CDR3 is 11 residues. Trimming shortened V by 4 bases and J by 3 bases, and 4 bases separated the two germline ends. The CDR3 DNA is TGTGCCAGCAGCCTCGGCTACGAGCAGTACTTC. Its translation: CASSLGYEQYF.

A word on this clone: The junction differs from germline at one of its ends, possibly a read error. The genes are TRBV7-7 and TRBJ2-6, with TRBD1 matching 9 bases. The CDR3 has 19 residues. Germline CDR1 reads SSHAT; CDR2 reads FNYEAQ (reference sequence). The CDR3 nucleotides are TGTGCTAGCAGCCCGCACTCCGGGACAGGGAGCTCTGGGGCCAACGTCCTGACTTTC. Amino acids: CASSPHSGTGSSGANVLTF.

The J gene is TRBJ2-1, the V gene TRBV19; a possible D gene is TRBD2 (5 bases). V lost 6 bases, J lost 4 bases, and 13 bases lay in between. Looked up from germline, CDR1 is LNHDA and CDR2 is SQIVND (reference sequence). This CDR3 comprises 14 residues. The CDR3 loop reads CASSPSRTYNEQFF. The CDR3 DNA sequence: TGTGCCAGTAGCCCCTCGCGGACTTACAATGAGCAGTTCTTC.

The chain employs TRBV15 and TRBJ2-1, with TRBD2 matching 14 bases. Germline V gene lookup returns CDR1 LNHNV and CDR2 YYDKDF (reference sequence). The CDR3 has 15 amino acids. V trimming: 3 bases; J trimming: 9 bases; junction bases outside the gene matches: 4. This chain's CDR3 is CATSRGLAGEREQFF. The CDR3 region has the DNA TGTGCCACCAGCAGGGGACTAGCGGGAGAACGTGAGCAGTTCTTC.

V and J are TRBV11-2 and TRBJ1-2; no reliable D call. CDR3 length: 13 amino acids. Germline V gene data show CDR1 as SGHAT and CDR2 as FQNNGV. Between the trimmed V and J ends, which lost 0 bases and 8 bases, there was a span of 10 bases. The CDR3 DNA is TGTGCCAGCAGCTTAGAGGCAGCCGGGGGCTACACCTTC. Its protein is CASSLEAAGGYTF.

The CDR3 region is CASSGGAAAGGEQYF. The CDR3 DNA reads TGTGCCAGCAGTGGAGGAGCGGCGGCCGGCGGCGAGCAGTACTTC. This chain joins TRBV2 and TRBJ2-7; tentatively, D is TRBD2 (5 bases). Germline values: CDR1 SNHLY, CDR2 FYNNEI. Trimming cost V 4 bases and J 6 bases, with 19 bases left between them. CDR3 length equals 15 residues.

CDR3 loop: CASSNWTGYEQYF. DNA of the CDR3: TGTGCCAGCAGTAATTGGACAGGGTACGAGCAGTACTTC. V gene TRBV27 combines with J gene TRBJ2-7, with 8 bases that match TRBD1. The CDR3 spans 13 residues. Germline CDR1 and CDR2: MNHEY and SMNVEV (reference sequence). The J segment lost 4 bases and the V segment lost 5 bases, leaving 4 bases of the junction unmatched.

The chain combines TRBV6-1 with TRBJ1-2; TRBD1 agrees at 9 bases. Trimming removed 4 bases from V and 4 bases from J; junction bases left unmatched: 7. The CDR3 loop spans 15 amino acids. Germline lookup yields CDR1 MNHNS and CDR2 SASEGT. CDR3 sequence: CASSVGDRVAYGYTF. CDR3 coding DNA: TGTGCCAGCAGTGTGGGGGACAGGGTGGCCTATGGCTACACCTTC.

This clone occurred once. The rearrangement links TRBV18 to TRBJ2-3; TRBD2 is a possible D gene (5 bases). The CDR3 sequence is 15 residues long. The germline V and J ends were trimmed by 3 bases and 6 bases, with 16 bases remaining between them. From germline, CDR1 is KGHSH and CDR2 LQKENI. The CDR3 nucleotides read TGTGCCAGCTCACCTAGGTCTCGACTATGGGATACGCAGTATTTT. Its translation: CASSPRSRLWDTQYF. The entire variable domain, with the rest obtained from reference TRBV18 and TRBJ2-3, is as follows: NAGVMQNPRHLVRRRGQEARLRCSPMKGHSHVYWYRQLPEEGLKFMVYLQKENIIDESGMPKERFSAEFPKEGPSILRIQQVVRGDSAAYFCASSPRSRLWDTQYFGPGTRLTVL.

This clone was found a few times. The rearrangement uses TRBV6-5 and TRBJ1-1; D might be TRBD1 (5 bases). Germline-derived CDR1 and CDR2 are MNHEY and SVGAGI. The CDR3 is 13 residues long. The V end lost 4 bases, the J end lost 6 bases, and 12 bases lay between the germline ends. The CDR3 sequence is CASSSAGGAEAFF. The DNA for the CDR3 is TGTGCCAGCAGTTCCGCCGGGGGTGCTGAAGCTTTCTTT.

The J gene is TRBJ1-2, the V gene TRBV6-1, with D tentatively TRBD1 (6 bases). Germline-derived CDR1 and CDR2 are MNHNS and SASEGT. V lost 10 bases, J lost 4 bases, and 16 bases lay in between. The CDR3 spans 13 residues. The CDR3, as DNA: TGTGCCATGAGGACAGCGGCTACCTATGGCTACACCTTC. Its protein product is CAMRTAATYGYTF.

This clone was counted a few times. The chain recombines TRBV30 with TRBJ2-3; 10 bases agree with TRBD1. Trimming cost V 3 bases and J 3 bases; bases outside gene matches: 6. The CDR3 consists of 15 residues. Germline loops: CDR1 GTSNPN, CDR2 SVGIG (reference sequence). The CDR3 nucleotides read TGTGCCTGGAGCGAGACAGGGGGCTGGACAGATACGCAGTATTTT. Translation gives CAWSETGGWTDTQYF.

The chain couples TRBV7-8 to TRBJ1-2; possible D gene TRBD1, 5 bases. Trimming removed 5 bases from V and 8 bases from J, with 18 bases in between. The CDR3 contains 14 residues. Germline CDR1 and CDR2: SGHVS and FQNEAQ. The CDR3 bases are TGTGCCAGCAGCCTACGGGAGGGACTTGGGGGCTACACCTTC. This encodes CASSLREGLGGYTF. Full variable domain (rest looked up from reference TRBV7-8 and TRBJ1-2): GAGVSQSPRYKVAKRGQDVALRCDPISGHVSLFWYQQALGQGPEFLTYFQNEAQLDKSGLPSDRFFAERPEGSVSTLKIQRTQQEDSAVYLCASSLREGLGGYTFGSGTRLTVV.

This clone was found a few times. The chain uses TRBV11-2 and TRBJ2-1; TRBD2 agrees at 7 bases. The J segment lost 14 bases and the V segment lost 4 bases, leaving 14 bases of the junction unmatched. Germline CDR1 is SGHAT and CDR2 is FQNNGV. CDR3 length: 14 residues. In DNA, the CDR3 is TGTGCCAGCAGCTCCGAGACTAGCTCCCCTCGGAAGTTCTTC. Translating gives CASSSETSSPRKFF.

This CDR3 reads CASSLIATNEQFF. The CDR3 DNA follows: TGCGCCAGCAGCTTGATAGCAACGAATGAGCAGTTCTTC. The chain links TRBV5-1 to TRBJ2-1, with unresolved D. The CDR3 runs 13 residues. The germline V gene has CDR1 SGHRS and CDR2 YFSETQ. The V end was cut by 1 base, the J end by 7 bases, with 9 bases between.

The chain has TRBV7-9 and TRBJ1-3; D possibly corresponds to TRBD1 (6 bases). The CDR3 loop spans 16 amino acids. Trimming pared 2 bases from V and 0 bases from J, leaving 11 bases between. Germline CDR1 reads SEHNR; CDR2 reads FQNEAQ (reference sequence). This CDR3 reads CASSLSQGRSGNTIYF. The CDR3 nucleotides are TGTGCCAGCAGCTTATCCCAGGGGCGCTCTGGAAACACCATATATTTT.

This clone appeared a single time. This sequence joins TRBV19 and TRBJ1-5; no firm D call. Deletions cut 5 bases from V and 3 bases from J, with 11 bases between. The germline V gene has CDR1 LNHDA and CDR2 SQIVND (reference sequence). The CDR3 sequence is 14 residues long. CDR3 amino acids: CASSRQLLNQPQHF. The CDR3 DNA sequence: TGTGCCAGTAGTCGTCAACTGCTCAATCAGCCCCAGCATTTT. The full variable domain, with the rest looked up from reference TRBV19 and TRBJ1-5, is DGGITQSPKYLFRKEGQNVTLSCEQNLNHDAMYWYRQDPGQGLRLIYYSQIVNDFQKGDIAEGYSVSREKKESFPLTVTSAQKNPTAFYLCASSRQLLNQPQHFGDGTRLSIL.

In DNA, the CDR3 is TGTGCCAGCAGCTTGGACCAACTAGCGGAGCTCCCATATATTAATGAGCAGTTCTTC. It specifies CASSLDQLAELPYINEQFF. V gene TRBV5-4 combines with J gene TRBJ2-1, with 8 bases aligning to TRBD2. J lost 7 bases, V lost 0 bases, and 18 bases had no gene match. Germline V lookup: CDR1 SGHNT, CDR2 YYREEE (reference sequence). This CDR3 comprises 19 residues.